The 12 T cell receptor beta chains in this list originate from one sample, sequenced in a study of metastatic and nonmetastatic thyroid tumors (dated by TCRdb to about 2020). None of the patients had been given any treatment before thyroid surgery. Libraries were constructed by PCR. Instrument used: Illumina HiSeq 4000. Through fastp at Q25 and MiXCR, TCRdb rebuilt clones from the public reads, retaining in-frame beta chains. Present in this sample are approximately 26,000 clones, approximately 13% of which were seen just once. The top ten constitute 4.5% to 6% of the sample. The sequencing sample was made of blood. Receptors were obtained from a female donor with papillary thyroid cancer or a benign thyroid nodule (not recorded which). Some clones in this sample may be carry-over from other donors' samples.

This clone has a count of ten or more. Here the CDR3 reads CSATSGPYRYEQYF. As DNA, the CDR3 is TGCAGTGCTACTAGCGGACCCTATAGGTACGAGCAGTACTTC. The chain combines TRBV20-1 with TRBJ2-7, with 7 nucleotides matching TRBD2. V lost 4 bases to trimming and J lost 4 bases; unmatched junction nucleotides: 10. The CDR3 runs to 14 residues. Germline loops: CDR1 DFQATT, CDR2 SNEGSKA (reference sequence).

This clone has ten or more counts. The genes are TRBV19 and TRBJ1-5, with unresolved D. The CDR3 length is 12 residues. Deletions cut 6 bases from V and 4 bases from J, with 7 bases between. Germline V gene data show CDR1 as LNHDA and CDR2 as SQIVND (reference sequence). CDR3 bases: TGTGCCAGTAGCCGGGAGAATCAGCCCCAGCATTTT. Translating gives CASSRENQPQHF.

This clone appeared many times. The V and J genes are TRBV9 and TRBJ2-1; 9 bases line up with TRBD1. Germline lookup yields CDR1 SGDLS and CDR2 YYNGEE. Trimming took 0 bases from V and 4 from J; bases not matched to a gene: 14. The CDR3 runs to 19 residues. CDR3 bases: TGTGCCAGCAGCGTAGATCCCGGACAGGGGACCCTCAATTACAATGAGCAGTTCTTC. This gives the protein CASSVDPGQGTLNYNEQFF.

This clone was picked up many times. The chain has TRBV6-4 and TRBJ2-2; D not resolved. CDR1 and CDR2 from the germline V gene are MRHNA and SNTAGT. The CDR3 totals 13 residues. Trimming stripped 7 bases from V and 3 bases from J, with 9 bases between. The CDR3 here is CASKALDTGELFF. CDR3 coding DNA: TGTGCCAGCAAGGCGTTAGACACCGGGGAGCTGTTTTTT.

To note about this clone: In this CDR3 the conserved last residue, phenylalanine or tryptophan, is missing, so a read error is likely. The V gene is TRBV6-2 or TRBV6-3, the J gene TRBJ2-7; the match to TRBD2 covers 13 bases. J gave up 7 bases and V 2 bases, and 5 bases lay outside the gene matches. The V gene's germline CDR1 is MNHEY and CDR2 SVGEGT. The CDR3 is 15 amino acids. The CDR3 DNA is TGTGCCAGCAGTTACATAGGACTAGCGGGAGATGAGCAGTACTTA. Translating it yields CASSYIGLAGDEQYL.

The J gene is TRBJ2-3, the V gene TRBV30; unclear D gene. V was trimmed by 4 bases and J by 0 bases, leaving 17 bases between them. The CDR3 is 16 residues long. Germline CDR1 reads GTSNPN; CDR2 reads SVGIG (reference sequence). Here the CDR3 reads CAWTLVGTLSTDTQYF. The CDR3 DNA sequence: TGTGCCTGGACTCTCGTCGGTACACTCAGCACAGATACGCAGTATTTT. Together with reference TRBV30 and TRBJ2-3, the CDR3 gives the full variable domain: SQTIHQWPATLVQPVGSPLSLECTVEGTSNPNLYWYRQAAGRGLQLLFYSVGIGQISSEVPQNLSASRPQDRQFILSSKKLLLSDSGFYLCAWTLVGTLSTDTQYFGPGTRLTVL.

In its sample, this clone ranks as medium-sized. This rearrangement joins TRBV20-1 to TRBJ2-7, with 9 bases identical to TRBD2. The V and J ends lost 5 bases and 4 bases, in that order; junction bases with no gene match: 9. The CDR3 runs 14 residues. Germline V gene data show CDR1 as DFQATT and CDR2 as SNEGSKA (reference sequence). CDR3 sequence (DNA): TGCAGTGCTCGGGGGGTTGCGGGAGGGTACGAGCAGTACTTC. Encoded protein: CSARGVAGGYEQYF.

This clone qualifies as medium-sized. The chain has TRBV5-1 and TRBJ1-1; D may be TRBD1 (5 bases). The ends were cut back, 4 bases at V and 3 bases at J, with 13 bases in the middle. In germline, CDR1 is SGHRS, CDR2 YFSETQ. The CDR3 has 14 amino acids. The CDR3 nucleotides read TGCGCCAGCAGCCTAAGGGGTCAATACACTGAAGCTTTCTTT. This codes for CASSLRGQYTEAFF.

This chain joins TRBV6-1 and TRBJ2-7, with D maybe TRBD2 (5 bases). The CDR3 runs to 14 residues. CDR1 is MNHNS, CDR2 SASEGT, per germline. Trimming removed 6 bases at V and 4 bases at J, with 16 bases between. CDR3 loop: CASSLTSPCYEQYF. The CDR3 nucleotides are TGTGCCAGCAGCCTAACTAGTCCCTGTTACGAGCAGTACTTC.

At least ten counts were recorded for this clone. The rearrangement links TRBV6-1 to TRBJ2-1, with 7 bases matching TRBD2. The CDR3 spans 13 residues. Germline V gives CDR1 MNHNS, CDR2 SASEGT. The V segment lost 6 bases and the J segment 6 bases; nucleotides outside the gene matches: 5. CDR3 loop: CASSRGLVNEQFF. The CDR3 nucleotides are TGTGCCAGCAGCCGTGGACTAGTCAATGAGCAGTTCTTC.

The sample holds many counts of this clone. The J gene is TRBJ1-2, the V gene TRBV20-1; D call uncertain. There are 11 residues in the CDR3. Deletions cut 6 bases from V and 5 bases from J, with 10 bases between. Germline lookup yields CDR1 DFQATT and CDR2 SNEGSKA (reference sequence). CDR3 region: CSAAAGYGYTF. The CDR3 DNA reads as TGCAGTGCCGCTGCCGGTTATGGCTACACCTTC.

The CDR3 DNA reads TGCGCCAGCAGCCTAGACCTTGGGTTAGGCTACGAGCAGTACTTC. Translated, it gives CASSLDLGLGYEQYF. V and J are TRBV5-1 and TRBJ2-7; D gene unclear. V dropped 4 bases and J dropped 3 bases, with 17 bases sitting between them. The CDR3 has 15 amino acids. The germline V gene encodes CDR1 SGHRS and CDR2 YFSETQ.